The 9 T cell receptor beta chains below were found in one sample sequenced in a study of T cell clonotyping in hematopoietic cell transplantation. Libraries were prepared by immunoSEQ multiplex PCR; TCRdb keeps only in-frame clonotypes and omits some of them. Here the sample spans some 76,000 clones, 96% being singletons. Time point of the sample: recipient sample about 28 days before transplant, after cytoreduction. Sample: peripheral blood mononuclear cells, taken before stem cell transplant. These receptors were taken from a woman in her fifties or sixties with acute myeloid leukemia. Some clones in this sample may be carry-over from other donors' samples.

The chain combines TRBV5-8 with TRBJ1-2; D gene ambiguous. This CDR3 is built from 13 residues. Trimming cost V 6 bases and J 1 base, with 10 bases left between them. CDR1 and CDR2 from the germline V gene are SGHTS and YDEGEE. DNA of the CDR3: TGTGCCAGCAACCTACTAAATAACTATGGCTACACCTTC. Translated: CASNLLNNYGYTF.

The chain links TRBV6-1 to TRBJ1-1; D gene unclear. This CDR3 has 14 amino acids. CDR1 MNHNS and CDR2 SASEGT come from the germline V gene. V was shortened by 7 bases and J by 6 bases, with 18 bases between the two germline ends. The CDR3 nucleotides are TGTGCCAGCATAGTCGGAGTGACGGGAGCTGAAGCTTTCTTT. Amino acid sequence: CASIVGVTGAEAFF.

The chain has TRBV28 and TRBJ2-1; 9 bases are a match to TRBD1. The CDR3 length is 15 residues. Germline loops: CDR1 MDHEN, CDR2 SYDVKM. V was clipped by 5 bases and J by 5 bases; unmatched bases: 7. The CDR3 DNA is TGTGCCAGCAGTCCGACGGGACAGGGACACAATGAGCAGTTCTTC. This sequence encodes CASSPTGQGHNEQFF.

The V call is TRBV6-1, the J call TRBJ2-7; 7 nucleotides align to TRBD2. The length of the CDR3 is 20 residues. Germline trimming cut 1 base from V and 4 bases from J; bases unmatched to any gene: 22. From germline, CDR1 is MNHNS and CDR2 SASEGT. The chain's CDR3 is CASSEGVIGLAVNRRYEQYF. DNA for the CDR3: TGTGCCAGCAGTGAAGGGGTAATAGGCCTAGCGGTAAATCGGCGATACGAGCAGTACTTC.

The sample holds one count of this clone. The rearrangement uses TRBV5-1 and TRBJ2-7; TRBD2 matches 12 bases. The J segment lost 7 bases and the V segment lost 3 bases, leaving 8 bases of the junction unmatched. Germline CDR1 reads SGHRS; CDR2 reads YFSETQ. This CDR3 contains 15 residues. CDR3 loop: CASSSLAGGPGEQYF. In DNA, the CDR3 is TGCGCCAGCAGCTCTCTAGCGGGGGGGCCGGGGGAGCAGTACTTC.

This chain connects TRBV14 to TRBJ1-2, with D possibly TRBD1 on 6 matching bases. Trimming cost V 4 bases and J 4 bases, with 13 bases left between them. CDR3 size: 14 residues. Germline CDR1 and CDR2: SGHDN and FVKESK. In DNA form, the CDR3 reads TGTGCCAGCAGCCGCACAGGGCTTCTCTATGGCTACACCTTC. This gives the protein CASSRTGLLYGYTF.

The genes are TRBV6-4 and TRBJ2-1, with 8 nucleotides matching TRBD2. CDR1 and CDR2 from the germline V gene are MRHNA and SNTAGT. V dropped 1 base and J dropped 3; count of bases not matched to a gene: 5. The CDR3 extends over 16 amino acids. In DNA form, the CDR3 reads TGTGCCAGCAGTGACTTCGGGGGGGGAGGCTACAATGAGCAGTTCTTC. It is translated as CASSDFGGGGYNEQFF.

The gene calls are TRBV29-1 and TRBJ2-3; perhaps TRBD2 as D (5 bases). This CDR3 contains 13 residues. Germline CDR1 SQVTM, CDR2 ANQGSEA. V was clipped by 2 bases and J by 10 bases, with 16 bases between them. CDR3 bases: TGCAGCGTTGAAAACGGGCGTTTGCGGGCGCAGTATTTT. It codes for CSVENGRLRAQYF.

This clone has just one count. The rearrangement links TRBV15 to TRBJ1-2; TRBD1 agrees at 8 bases. Germline CDR1 is LNHNV and CDR2 is YYDKDF (reference sequence). CDR3 length: 14 residues. V lost 0 bases, J lost 7 bases, and 4 bases stayed unmatched. CDR3 amino acids: CATSRDRTGTGYTF. The CDR3 nucleotides read TGTGCCACCAGCAGAGATCGGACAGGGACTGGCTACACCTTC.